Listed below are T cell receptor beta chains from one sample, sequenced in a study of low-dose radiotherapy and immunotherapy resistance in tumors. TCRdb reprocessed the reads via MiXCR and lists one record per CDR3 protein. The data contain 75,000 to 95,000 distinct CDR3 sequences, under 10% of them singletons. The source was PBMCs, collected before treatment. Receptor source: a male donor with prostate cancer. The CDR3 runs from the conserved cysteine through the conserved F or W. A D gene is named only where the DNA matches it firmly. The size field is filled for only some rows; it gives once, few, many or a size class.

>many|.|TRBJ2-7|TRBV3-1
CASSKNPGEVDEQYF
TGTGCCAGCAGCAAGAACCCGGGGGAGGTCGACGAGCAGTACTTC
>many|.|TRBJ2-7|TRBV20-1
CSARDQWTTTYEQYF
TGCAGTGCTAGAGATCAGTGGACTACCACCTACGAGCAGTACTTC
>many|TRBD1|TRBJ1-2|TRBV29-1
CSARQGNNYGYTF
TGCAGCGCCCGACAGGGGAACAACTATGGCTACACCTTC
>many|.|TRBJ1-5|TRBV7-2
CASSLTPGLNQPQHF
TGTGCCAGCAGCTTAACTCCGGGTTTAAATCAGCCCCAGCATTTT
>many|.|TRBJ2-6|TRBV28
CASSFFSGGTLSGANVLTF
TGTGCCAGCAGTTTCTTTTCCGGGGGTACACTCTCTGGGGCCAACGTCCTGACTTTC
>many|TRBD2|TRBJ2-1|TRBV4-3
CASSHGQNGLAGVGNEQFF
TGCGCCAGCAGCCATGGCCAGAACGGGCTAGCGGGAGTTGGCAATGAGCAGTTCTTC
>.|TRBD1|TRBJ2-7|TRBV20-1
CSARWDSQAYEQYF
TGCAGTGCTAGATGGGACAGCCAAGCCTACGAGCAGTACTTC
>.|.|TRBJ2-7|TRBV5-4
CASTNQTSMYLCASSASSEQYF
.
>many|.|TRBJ1-2|TRBV28
CASSRGALGYTF
TGTGCCAGCAGTCGGGGGGCCTTGGGCTACACCTTC
>many|TRBD2|TRBJ2-1|TRBV25-1
CASSGLAGAPNEQFF
TGTGCCAGCTCGGGACTAGCGGGGGCCCCCAATGAGCAGTTCTTC
>many|.|TRBJ2-4|TRBV27
CASSLSRQGLNLAKNIQYF
TGTGCCAGCAGTTTGTCCCGCCAGGGGCTGAACCTAGCCAAAAACATTCAGTACTTC
>many|TRBD2|TRBJ2-1|TRBV6-5
CASSFSGSGTYNEQFF
TGTGCCAGCAGTTTTTCGGGTAGCGGGACCTACAATGAGCAGTTCTTC
>many|.|TRBJ1-1|TRBV9
CASSVDRGPGAFF
TGTGCCAGCAGCGTAGATCGGGGGCCGGGGGCTTTCTTT
>many|.|TRBJ2-7|TRBV29-1
CSVVAVTGAYEQYF
TGCAGCGTTGTTGCGGTGACAGGTGCCTACGAGCAGTACTTC
>many|.|TRBJ2-3|TRBV29-1
CSVEGTVKDTQYF
TGCAGCGTTGAGGGGACGGTCAAAGATACGCAGTATTTT
>many|TRBD2|TRBJ2-1|TRBV10-3
CATRTSGSTYNEQFF
TGTGCCACTCGGACTAGCGGGAGTACCTACAATGAGCAGTTCTTC
>many|TRBD2|TRBJ2-2|TRBV4-3
CASGTSGTGGELFF
TGCGCCAGCGGGACTAGCGGGACTGGGGGGGAGCTGTTTTTT
>.|.|TRBJ2-2|TRBV20-1
CSATVASDEGTGELFF
TGCAGTGCTACCGTCGCCAGCGACGAGGGCACCGGGGAGCTGTTTTTT
>many|.|TRBJ2-3|TRBV28
CASSLPGSGTDTQYF
TGTGCCAGCAGTTTACCGGGAAGCGGCACAGATACGCAGTATTTT
>many|.|TRBJ2-1|TRBV4-2
CASSQDWAREQFF
TGTGCCAGCAGCCAAGATTGGGCGCGCGAGCAGTTCTTC
>.|.|TRBJ2-7|TRBV9
CASSVEITAPPYEHYF
TGTGCCAGCAGCGTAGAGATAACGGCCCCCCCCTACGAGCATTACTTC
>.|TRBD1|TRBJ2-7|TRBV5-4
CASSLGAGQGYEQYF
TGTGCCAGCAGCTTGGGAGCGGGACAGGGCTACGAGCAGTACTTC
>many|.|TRBJ2-6|TRBV19
CASREDSGANVLTF
TGTGCCAGTAGGGAGGACTCTGGGGCCAACGTCCTGACTTTC
>many|TRBD2|TRBJ2-3|TRBV5-1
CASSRGGLSTDTQYF
TGCGCCAGCAGCCGGGGGGGACTCAGCACAGATACGCAGTATTTT
>many|TRBD2|TRBJ2-2|TRBV7-9
CASSLGLAANTGELFF
TGTGCCAGCAGCTTAGGACTAGCAGCGAACACCGGGGAGCTGTTTTTT
>many|.|TRBJ2-3|TRBV29-1
CSVEGGALPRTDTQYF
TGCAGCGTTGAAGGAGGAGCCCTCCCCCGCACAGATACGCAGTATTTT
>many|.|TRBJ2-2|TRBV28
CASTTPGRGSTGELFF
TGTGCCAGCACCACCCCGGGCAGGGGATCGACCGGGGAGCTGTTTTTT
>many|.|TRBJ2-7|TRBV6-2/TRBV6-3
CASRETGSGPYEQYF
TGTGCCAGCAGAGAAACAGGGTCGGGCCCCTACGAGCAGTACTTC
>many|TRBD1|TRBJ1-2|TRBV19
CASSIDGYDRGNYGYTF
TGTGCCAGTAGTATAGATGGTTACGACAGGGGAAACTATGGCTACACCTTC
>many|TRBD2|TRBJ2-7|TRBV11-2
CASSASGGTYEQYF
TGTGCCAGCAGCGCCTCCGGGGGGACCTACGAGCAGTACTTC
>many|TRBD1|TRBJ1-1|TRBV10-3
CAISESSRGTEAFF
TGTGCCATCAGTGAGTCTAGCAGGGGGACTGAAGCTTTCTTT
>many|TRBD1|TRBJ2-7|TRBV27
CASSLSVGGRYEQYF
TGTGCCAGCAGTTTATCGGTAGGGGGCAGATACGAGCAGTACTTC
>many|.|TRBJ1-2|TRBV12-3/TRBV12-4
CASRLIGGGPYGYTF
TGTGCCAGCAGACTAATAGGTGGGGGGCCCTATGGCTACACCTTC
>many|.|TRBJ2-5|TRBV12-3/TRBV12-4
CASSLVGEWETQYF
TGTGCCAGCAGTTTAGTAGGCGAGTGGGAGACCCAGTACTTC
>many|.|TRBJ1-1|TRBV6-2/TRBV6-3
CASTTSGGAFF
TGTGCCAGCACGACGAGCGGCGGAGCTTTCTTT
>many|TRBD2|TRBJ2-1|TRBV4-1
CASSQVSGTSGNNEQFF
TGCGCCAGCAGCCAAGTTTCCGGGACTAGCGGGAACAATGAGCAGTTCTTC
>many|TRBD1|TRBJ2-3|TRBV27
CATSVRPRGPGSDTQYF
TGTGCCACCAGTGTCCGGCCCAGGGGGCCTGGGTCCGATACGCAGTATTTT
>many|TRBD2|TRBJ2-5|TRBV20-1
CSASSGTTQETQYF
TGCAGTGCTAGTTCCGGGACTACTCAGGAGACCCAGTACTTC
>.|.|TRBJ1-5|TRBV28
CASSRGQEGWSNQPQHF
TGTGCCAGCAGTAGGGGCCAGGAGGGTTGGAGCAATCAGCCCCAGCATTTT